This TCR beta chain appears in the sequencing data of a study of blood T cell repertoires in COVID-19. Germline loops: CDR1 LGHNT, CDR2 FRNRAP. The V end was cut by 7 bases, the J end by 2 bases, with 17 bases between. This CDR3 comprises 15 residues. In the authors' workflow: Counts of nucleated cells, estimated from reference gene primer amplification, were obtained. Repertoires were generated with immunoSEQ multiplex PCR, while TCRdb's copy carries only in-frame clones and drops some. The D gene and trimming were derived from the DNA, and the V and J assignments and clone size from that table. Among roughly 71,000 clones listed, 84% were seen once.

The source is a man aged 45-60 years with active COVID-19. This rearrangement joins TRBV12-5 to TRBJ1-1; perhaps TRBD1 as D (5 bases). Material for sequencing was peripheral blood. The CDR3 protein is CASAGGAGGNTEAFF. CDR3 sequence (DNA): TGTGCTAGTGCCGGTGGCGCGGGGGGAAACACTGAAGCTTTCTTT.